The next 7 T cell receptor beta chains were all read from a single sample in a study of identifying expanded T cells in peripheral blood. TCRdb's table, derived via immunoSEQ multiplex PCR, lists solely in-frame clones and lacks some. The table lists approximately 94,000 clones, 75% to 90% of them singletons. The sequencing input was blood. Every receptor here comes from a person aged 18 to 69 in good health.

V gene TRBV5-1 combines with J gene TRBJ1-1; TRBD1 aligns across 10 bases. V was pared by 4 bases and J by 5 bases, with 5 bases of the junction left unmatched. This CDR3 spans 14 amino acids. CDR1 SGHRS and CDR2 YFSETQ come from the germline V gene. CDR3 DNA: TGCGCCAGCAGCAAGGGGACAGGGGTTACTGAAGCTTTCTTT. It encodes CASSKGTGVTEAFF. Looking up the rest from reference TRBV5-1 and TRBJ1-1 gives the full variable domain: KAGVTQTPRYLIKTRGQQVTLSCSPISGHRSVSWYQQTPGQGLQFLFEYFSETQRNKGNFPGRFSGRQFSNSRSEMNVSTLELGDSALYLCASSKGTGVTEAFFGQGTRLTVV.

J is TRBJ1-2 and V is TRBV12-5; 9 bases align to TRBD1. The germline CDR1 and CDR2 sequences are LGHNT and FRNRAP. The CDR3 sequence is 14 residues long. Trimming took 6 bases from V and 8 from J; bases not matched to a gene: 10. CDR3 coding DNA: TGTGCTAGTGGCCAATCCGGGACAGGGACGGGCTACACCTTC. Translating gives CASGQSGTGTGYTF.

This clone was detected once. The chain combines TRBV5-6 with TRBJ2-2; D is unresolved. CDR3 length equals 12 residues. Germline-derived CDR1 and CDR2 are SGHDT and YYEEEE. Trimming took 0 bases from V and 8 from J, leaving 5 bases between them. In DNA, the CDR3 is TGTGCCAGCAGCTTGGGGAGTGGGGAGCTGTTTTTT. This translates into CASSLGSGELFF. The complete variable domain, with remaining parts taken from reference TRBV5-6 and TRBJ2-2, reads DAGVTQSPTHLIKTRGQQVTLRCSPKSGHDTVSWYQQALGQGPQFIFQYYEEEERQRGNFPDRFSGHQFPNYSSELNVNALLLGDSALYLCASSLGSGELFFGEGSRLTVL.

The chain employs TRBV5-1 and TRBJ2-1; 7 bases align to TRBD1. Germline V lookup: CDR1 SGHRS, CDR2 YFSETQ. J gave up 7 bases and V 4 bases, and 8 bases lay outside the gene matches. CDR3 length: 14 residues. For the CDR3, the DNA is TGCGCCAGCAGCATCGGGACAGAAATAAATGAGCAGTTCTTC. It translates to CASSIGTEINEQFF. Complete variable domain (other parts from reference TRBV5-1 and TRBJ2-1): KAGVTQTPRYLIKTRGQQVTLSCSPISGHRSVSWYQQTPGQGLQFLFEYFSETQRNKGNFPGRFSGRQFSNSRSEMNVSTLELGDSALYLCASSIGTEINEQFFGPGTRLTVL.

The chain is built from TRBV5-6 and TRBJ1-4; 7 bases agree with TRBD1. The CDR3 consists of 15 residues. CDR1 and CDR2 (germline): SGHDT, YYEEEE. The J segment lost 1 base and the V segment lost 4 bases, leaving 4 bases of the junction unmatched. The CDR3 reads CASSPRDRTNEKLFF. DNA of the CDR3: TGTGCCAGCAGCCCCCGGGACAGAACTAATGAAAAACTGTTTTTT.

This chain connects TRBV4-2 to TRBJ1-2, with TRBD1 identical over 9 bases. The germline CDR1 and CDR2 sequences are LGHNA and YNFKEQ. The CDR3 length is 16 residues. With 0 bases clipped from V and 7 bases from J, the junction kept 9 bases outside the gene matches. This CDR3 is CASSQDRGDRVGGYTF. CDR3 bases: TGTGCCAGCAGCCAAGATCGGGGGGACAGGGTTGGTGGCTACACCTTC.

The chain employs TRBV6-6 and TRBJ1-5, with no clear D. The CDR3 has 13 residues. The ends were cut back, 2 bases at V and 5 bases at J, with 7 bases in the middle. Germline CDR1 MNHNY, CDR2 SVGAGI (reference sequence). In nucleotides, the CDR3 is TGTGCCAGCAGTTACGGCAGCCATCAGCCCCAGCATTTT. It translates to CASSYGSHQPQHF.